These T cell receptor beta chains were read from a single sample in a study of graft-versus-host responses after intestinal transplantation. Here immunoSEQ multiplex PCR was the method, and the copy in TCRdb shows in-frame clones only, minus some. The top ten clones hold 15% to 20% of a sample with about 97,000 clones, roughly 90% of them seen once. The starting material was PBMCs, obtained roughly 68 weeks after intestinal transplant. These receptors were obtained from a human patient who received an intestinal transplant, so some T cells may come from the graft donor. Each CDR3 is given with its conserved first and last residue. Each record gives: J gene, clone size, V gene, D gene, CDR3 DNA, CDR3 protein. A D gene is named only where the DNA matches it firmly. A row's size may be missing; if present it is once, few, many or a size class.

TRBJ1-1 - TRBV7-9 - TGTGCCAGCAGCTCGCAGGGGAACACTGAAGCTTTCTTT CASSSQGNTEAFF
TRBJ1-2 once TRBV18 - TGTGCCAGCTCACCAACGGGAGATTGGAACTATGGCTACACCTTC CASSPTGDWNYGYTF
TRBJ1-1 - TRBV7-6 - TGTGCCAGCAGCTCACAGGGGAACACTGAAGCTTTCTTT CASSSQGNTEAFF
TRBJ2-3 - TRBV29-1 - TGCAGCGTTGAAGATCTCGGTGAGCGTACCCAACCCCTTGGCACAGATACGCAGTATTTT CSVEDLGERTQPLGTDTQYF
TRBJ1-5 - TRBV5-1 - TGCGCCAGCAGCTTGGGGGACATCGGTCAGCCCCAGCATTTT CASSLGDIGQPQHF
TRBJ2-7 - TRBV6-6 - TGTGCCAGCAGCACCGGGCCCGGTGCGACCTACGAGCAGTACTTC CASSTGPGATYEQYF
TRBJ2-5 - TRBV15 TRBD1 TGTGCCACCAGCAGAGTAGGATGGACAGGGGATGGAGAGACCCAGTACTTC CATSRVGWTGDGETQYF
TRBJ2-4 - TRBV21-1 - TGTGCCAGCACCAAGAGGGGAAGGTTGGCCAAAAACATTCAGTACTTC CASTKRGRLAKNIQYF
TRBJ2-5 - TRBV10-3 - TGTGCCATCAGTGATCAGGTGACGGACGTGGGGACCCAGTACTTC CAISDQVTDVGTQYF
TRBJ1-2 - TRBV5-6 - TGTGCCAGCAGCCTAGGGGCGCAGAGGGGCTACACCTTC CASSLGAQRGYTF
TRBJ1-6 - TRBV5-1 - TGCGCCAGCAGCTTGGCCTATAATTCACCCCTCCACTTT CASSLAYNSPLHF
TRBJ2-2 few TRBV5-4 TRBD2 TGTGCCAGCAGCCCCCCACATAGCGGGGGACTCGGGGAGCTGTTTTTT CASSPPHSGGLGELFF
TRBJ1-6 - TRBV6-1 - TGTGCCAGCAGTGAAGAGGGTGGGAATCCTTCACCCCTCCACTTT CASSEEGGNPSPLHF
TRBJ2-5 few TRBV11-2 TRBD2 TGTGCCAGCAGCTTGCGGGGGGATATGGAGACCCAGTACTTC CASSLRGDMETQYF
TRBJ2-7 once TRBV11-2 - TGTGCCAGCAGGCCAAGGGAATCCTCCTACGAGCAGTACTTC CASRPRESSYEQYF
TRBJ1-5 - TRBV2 - TGTGCCAGCGGTTCCATTCCCGTTGGCGGGGGTCAGCCCCAGCATTTT CASGSIPVGGGQPQHF
TRBJ1-1 - TRBV19 - TGTGCCAGTAGGGGGCAGGGATACAAGGCTGGAGTGTTTGTGGACACTGAAGCTTTCTTT CASRGQGYKAGVFVDTEAFF
TRBJ1-1 - TRBV7-9 - TGTGCCAGCAGCCCATGGGGGAACACTGAAGCTTTCTTT CASSPWGNTEAFF
TRBJ2-7 - TRBV11-2 - TGTGCCAGCAGCCTAGGGGCCGGCGGGTACGAGCAGTACTTC CASSLGAGGYEQYF
TRBJ2-7 - TRBV9 TRBD2 TGTGCCAGCAGCCTCACTAGCGATAGCTCCTACGAGCAGTACTTC CASSLTSDSSYEQYF
TRBJ2-7 - TRBV6-5 - TGTGCCAGCTATAAGTCCGGGACACATTACTACGAGCAGTACTTC CASYKSGTHYYEQYF
TRBJ1-2 - TRBV6-1 - TGTGCCAGCAGGTCGACAGGATACTATGGCTACACCTTC CASRSTGYYGYTF
TRBJ1-1 - TRBV5-5 - TGTGCCAGCAGCTTCCAGGCCGGGACCACTGAAGCTTTCTTT CASSFQAGTTEAFF
TRBJ2-7 - TRBV7-8 - TGTGCCAGCAGCTTAGCGCAAAAGGAGGTAGACCTAGACTCCTACGAGCAGTACTTC CASSLAQKEVDLDSYEQYF
TRBJ2-7 few TRBV2 - TGTGCCAGCAGTGGCCCCACGGCAAATTTCTACGAGCAGTACTTC CASSGPTANFYEQYF
TRBJ1-3 once TRBV18 - TGTGCCAGCTCACCACCTGGAAACACCATATATTTT CASSPPGNTIYF
TRBJ2-5 - TRBV5-1 - TGCGCCAGCAGCTTGATGGATCTTGGGGCTGGGGAGACCCAGTACTTC CASSLMDLGAGETQYF
TRBJ1-6 - TRBV5-6 - TGTGCCAGCAGCTTAGGGGCAGAGGTCTCACCCCTCCACTTT CASSLGAEVSPLHF
TRBJ2-7 - TRBV13 TRBD1 TGTGCCAGCAGCCTACTAGATCGGACAGGGGTATCCTACGAGCAGTACTTC CASSLLDRTGVSYEQYF
TRBJ1-2 - TRBV7-3 - TGTGCCAGCAGCTTAAGACCGGGGAACTATGGCTACACCTTC CASSLRPGNYGYTF
TRBJ2-3 - TRBV9 - TGTGCCAGCACCAAGGGGGGGCTGGGAGATACGCAGTATTTT CASTKGGLGDTQYF
TRBJ1-1 - TRBV5-1 - TGCGCCAGCAGCTTTTGGGAATCCACTGAAGCTTTCTTT CASSFWESTEAFF
TRBJ1-4 - TRBV6-5 - TGTGCCAGCAGTTACTCGGTGCCAGGGGTGGGAAAACTGTTTTTT CASSYSVPGVGKLFF
TRBJ1-1 once TRBV5-1 - TGCGCCAGCAGATTAGGGCCGGCGAACACTGAAGCTTTCTTT CASRLGPANTEAFF
TRBJ2-7 - TRBV7-8 TRBD1 TGTGCCAGCAGTACCGGGACAGGGGGTTCCTACGAGCAGTACTTC CASSTGTGGSYEQYF
TRBJ1-1 - TRBV15 TRBD1 TGTGCCACCAGCCTGGGACAGGGCCCCGAAGCTTTCTTT CATSLGQGPEAFF
TRBJ1-4 - TRBV10-3 TRBD1 TGTGCCATCAGTGGACAGGGCGGGGAAAAACTGTTTTTT CAISGQGGEKLFF
TRBJ1-2 few TRBV29-1 - TGCAGCGTTGATTCAGGGTACTATGGCTACACCTTC CSVDSGYYGYTF
TRBJ2-5 - TRBV18 - TGTGCCAGCTCACCGCGGGGAACGCTAGCCGGGAACCAAGAGACCCAGTACTTC CASSPRGTLAGNQETQYF
TRBJ2-1 - TRBV19 - TGTGCCAGTAGTATGCCCGGGGGCGCGTACAATGAGCAGTTCTTC CASSMPGGAYNEQFF
TRBJ1-5 - TRBV2 - TGTGCCAGCAGTGAAGGGGGCCAGCCCCAGCATTTT CASSEGGQPQHF
TRBJ1-3 - TRBV11-1 TRBD1 TGTGCCAGCAGCCTGCGGGACAGGGGTTTCTCTGGAAACACCATATATTTT CASSLRDRGFSGNTIYF
TRBJ2-7 - TRBV6-5 - TGTGCCAGCAGTTACGGTCCCTACGAGCAGTACTTC CASSYGPYEQYF
TRBJ1-1 - TRBV11-2 - TGTGCCAGCAGCCGGACACTCATGAACACTGAAGCTTTCTTT CASSRTLMNTEAFF
TRBJ2-1 - TRBV13 - TGTGCCAGCAGCCCCACGGACAGCAACGACAATGAGCAGTTCTTC CASSPTDSNDNEQFF
TRBJ2-7 - TRBV4-1 TRBD1 TGCGCCAGCAGCCCAGACAGGGGGCCCTACGAGCAGTACTTC CASSPDRGPYEQYF
TRBJ1-1 few TRBV5-6 - TGTGCCAGCAGCTACAGGGAAGTCACTGAAGCTTTCTTT CASSYREVTEAFF
TRBJ2-2 - TRBV19 - TGTGCCAGTAGTATTGGGCGTAGCGGGGAGCTGTTTTTT CASSIGRSGELFF
TRBJ1-4 - TRBV6-5 - TGTGCCAGCAGCCGCCGGGGCGAAAAACTGTTTTTT CASSRRGEKLFF
TRBJ1-4 - TRBV10-3 - TGTGCCATCAGTGACCGGGGTTGGGAAAAACTGTTTTTT CAISDRGWEKLFF
TRBJ1-1 - TRBV5-6 - TGTGCCAGCCGTGGGTGGGGGAACACTGAAGCTTTCTTT CASRGWGNTEAFF
TRBJ1-5 - TRBV2 - TGTGCCAGCAGTGAGGGCTGGGTGGGGGGCAATCAGCCCCAGCATTTT CASSEGWVGGNQPQHF
TRBJ1-2 - TRBV6-4 TRBD1 TGTGCCAGCAGTGAGGGACAGGGGGTTGATGGCTACACCTTC CASSEGQGVDGYTF
TRBJ2-3 - TRBV7-2 - TGTGCCAGCAGCCCCCCCTGGGGCACAGATACGCAGTATTTT CASSPPWGTDTQYF
TRBJ2-7 - TRBV7-6 - TGTGCCAGCAGCCCCAGGGACGCCAACTACGAGCAGTACTTC CASSPRDANYEQYF
TRBJ1-1 - TRBV5-4 - TGTGCCAGCAGGGGTGAGGGGGAAGAAGCTTTCTTT CASRGEGEEAFF
TRBJ2-7 - TRBV13 - TGTGCCAGCAGCTTAGGACAGCACTACGAGCAGTACTTC CASSLGQHYEQYF
TRBJ2-7 - TRBV5-3 - TGTGCCAGAAGCTTGCCACTGGCCAGCTCCTACGAGCAGTACTTC CARSLPLASSYEQYF
TRBJ2-2 - TRBV9 TRBD2 TGTGCCAGCAGCGTAGGAGCTAGCGGGGGGCCCAAGGGGACCGGGGAGCTGTTTTTT CASSVGASGGPKGTGELFF